Shown below are 9 T cell receptor beta chains from a single sample sequenced in a study of CD8 T cells in Susac syndrome. Random hexamers were used to reverse transcribe an amount of roughly 0.45 to 1 ug RNA. TCRdb re-called the immunoSEQ multiplex PCR reads with MiXCR, one entry per CDR3 protein. The data contain under 200,000 distinct CDR3 sequences, under 95% of them singletons. The sample taken for sequencing was CD4+ T cells from PBMCs. The receptors come from a human donor in good health.

The rearrangement links TRBV5-4 to TRBJ1-2; D is uncertain. Per germline, CDR1 SGHNT and CDR2 YYREEE (reference sequence). V lost 4 bases and J 12 bases, leaving 19 bases between the germline ends. This CDR3 contains 13 residues. The CDR3 region is CASSPSVQARNTF. CDR3 coding DNA: TGTGCCAGCAGCCCTTCGGTCCAGGCAAGAAACACCTTC.

DNA for the CDR3: TGCGCCAGCAGCCAAGAAAGCCCGGGGGCGCGTTATGGCTACACCTTC. Its translation: CASSQESPGARYGYTF. The chain employs TRBV4-1 and TRBJ1-2, with D perhaps matching TRBD1 (6 bases). Deletions cut 0 bases from V and 5 bases from J, with 16 bases between. Germline V gene data show CDR1 as MGHRA and CDR2 as YSYEKL. This CDR3 contains 16 residues.

The rearrangement links TRBV27 to TRBJ1-1; a possible D gene is TRBD1 (6 bases). With 5 bases removed from V and 4 bases from J, the gap between germline ends came to 20 bases. This CDR3 is built from 16 residues. The germline gives CDR1 MNHEY, CDR2 SMNVEV (reference sequence). CDR3 in DNA: TGTGCCAGCAGTCCAAGCCGACCCCAGGGGCTCACTGAAGCTTTCTTT. Translating gives CASSPSRPQGLTEAFF.

J is TRBJ1-4 and V is TRBV10-3, with TRBD1 matching 7 bases. This CDR3 contains 13 residues. Germline V gene lookup returns CDR1 ENHRY and CDR2 SYGVKD. The junction had 2 bases not matched to a gene; V was cut back by 3 bases and J by 7 bases. The CDR3 protein is CAISEDRAEKLFF. The DNA for the CDR3 is TGTGCCATCAGTGAAGACAGGGCTGAAAAACTGTTTTTT.

This clonotype was seen only once. The chain joins TRBV28 to TRBJ2-5; D gene unclear. V gave up 3 bases and J gave up 4 bases, with 9 bases separating them. This CDR3 is 13 amino acids long. Per the germline V gene, CDR1 is MDHEN and CDR2 is SYDVKM. CDR3 protein: CASSFRTVETQYF. CDR3 coding DNA: TGTGCCAGCAGTTTCAGGACGGTAGAGACCCAGTACTTC.

The rearrangement joins TRBV6-5 to TRBJ2-7; 9 positions match TRBD1. The V and J ends lost 5 bases and 9 bases, in that order; junction bases with no gene match: 5. Germline CDR1 is MNHEY and CDR2 is SVGAGI. The CDR3 sequence is 12 residues long. The CDR3, as DNA: TGTGCCAGCAGTACGACGACAGGGGGGCAGTACTTC. Protein: CASSTTTGGQYF.

The sample holds one count of this clonotype. The CDR3 loop reads CASSPRGGSSYNEQFF. The CDR3 DNA is TGTGCCAGCAGCCCCCGAGGAGGGAGCTCCTACAATGAGCAGTTCTTC. The genes are TRBV6-4 and TRBJ2-1; D perhaps matches TRBD2 (6 bases). CDR3 size: 16 residues. Germline V lookup: CDR1 MRHNA, CDR2 SNTAGT. V shed 6 bases and J shed 0 bases, with 15 bases lying between them.

The rearrangement joins TRBV7-2 to TRBJ2-5; 12 nucleotides align to TRBD2. CDR1 SGHTA and CDR2 FQGNSA come from the germline V gene. The CDR3 spans 17 residues. The trim removed 1 base at V and 4 bases at J, leaving 7 bases unmatched. CDR3 bases: TGTGCCAGCAGCTTAGGCGCGACTAGCGGGGGTCGAGAGACCCAGTACTTC. It encodes CASSLGATSGGRETQYF.

The chain carries TRBV27 and TRBJ1-2; D gene unclear. This CDR3 contains 14 residues. Trimming left V 4 bases short and J 2 bases short, with 11 bases between. Germline V lookup: CDR1 MNHEY, CDR2 SMNVEV (reference sequence). This CDR3 is CASSSRGGNYGYTF. The DNA for the CDR3 is TGTGCCAGCAGTTCTCGGGGAGGGAACTATGGCTACACCTTC.